Detailed here is one T cell receptor beta chain. Its specificity is unknown. Every isolated RNA sample was fully reverse transcribed, so sequencing captured expressed TCRB transcripts. The data were produced by immunoSEQ multiplex PCR, yet TCRdb's version contains in-frame clones alone and is incomplete. The sample has around 600,000 clones, around 12% seen once. CDR1 and CDR2 (germline): SGHTA, FQGNSA. This CDR3 region has 16 residues. Deletions cut 2 bases from V and 0 bases from J, with 11 bases between. The data derive from a study of beta chain features in type 1 diabetes. Looking at the study overall: On cell yields, gender and age, patients and healthy donors were similar. Study findings and constraints: Type 1 diabetes patients had moderately but significantly shorter TCRB CDR3s in all four CD4+ subsets. TCRB repertoires of naive, central memory and Treg cells appeared more similar among patients than among healthy donors. VDJ junctions sequenced from type 1 diabetes patients showed fewer insertions and more deletions.

Sequenced input: naive CD4+ T cells from blood. This clonotype was sampled from a man aged 25 to 40 with type 1 diabetes. The J gene is TRBJ1-3, the V gene TRBV7-2; no reliable D call. CDR3 sequence reads: CASSLNRLSSGNTIYF. CDR3 nucleotide sequence: TGTGCCAGCAGCTTAAACAGACTTAGCTCTGGAAACACCATATATTTT.